This T cell receptor beta chain was obtained from a study of cytomegalovirus exposure and HLA in healthy donors. General study findings and limits: The tendency of first-cohort TCR clusters to co-occur in the roughly 120 validation repertoires was identified by a subsequent analysis. Both high specificity and high sensitivity reportedly marked the classifier's diagnosis of cytomegalovirus status. The listing of roughly 160 TCR beta chains classed them as cytomegalovirus-associated.

Concerning this clone itself: What it binds is not known. The sample holds other DNA sequences that translate to the same CDR3.

Profiled with immunoSEQ multiplex PCR; TCRdb holds only in-frame clones, not every one. The sample records approximately 150,000 clones, 85% to 90% being singletons. After removal of 9 bases from V and 5 bases from J, the junction contained 15 bases not matched to a gene. In germline, CDR1 is MNHEY, CDR2 SVGAGI. The CDR3 extends over 15 amino acids. The donors were part of the validation cohort, which consisted of more than 90 subjects and was separate from the first cohort of 666 subjects. The sequenced sample consisted of PBMCs. The rearrangement joins TRBV6-5 to TRBJ1-1; TRBD1 matches 7 bases. The receptor comes from a woman under 30 in good health and CMV-seropositive. The DNA of the CDR3 is TGTGCCAGTAGTATCACAGGGGATAAAAGGACTGAAGCTTTCTTT. Residues: CASSITGDKRTEAFF.